Listed here is a single T cell receptor beta chain. What it binds is not known. The isolated RNA, all of it, was reverse transcribed, so expressed TCRB transcripts were what got sequenced. The average output of naive, central memory and regulatory T cell samples was about 3.3 million reads. Here immunoSEQ multiplex PCR was the method, and the copy in TCRdb shows in-frame clones only, minus some. The sample lists almost 350,000 clones; 9.3% were seen once. The data are from a study of beta chain features in type 1 diabetes. Study-level results: Healthy donors had naive, central memory and Treg TCRB repertoires that appeared less similar than those seen among patients. Researchers report that Type 1 diabetes patients had moderately but significantly shorter TCRB CDR3s across all four CD4+ subsets.

CD45RO/CCR7/CD25/CD127/CD95/CD27 sorting isolated CD4+ naive, central memory, regulatory and stem cell-like memory cells. The CDR3 is 13 residues long. V dropped 2 bases and J dropped 0 bases, with 5 bases sitting between them. The V gene's germline CDR1 is GTSNPN and CDR2 SVGIG (reference sequence). This chain uses TRBV30 with TRBJ1-3; D is uncertain. The material sequenced was central memory CD4+ T cells from blood. The TCR was taken from a man aged 30-40 years with type 1 diabetes. For the CDR3, the DNA is TGTGCCTGGAGTAGTGCCTCTGGAAACACCATATATTTT. The encoded protein is CAWSSASGNTIYF.